The clone carrying this T cell receptor beta chain was seen ten or more times. Each CDR3 protein is one row after TCRdb ran MiXCR on the 5' RACE reads. In the table there are nearly 650,000 distinct CDR3 sequences, 7.1% of which are singletons. This CDR3 has 13 amino acids. Trimming took off 8 bases at V and 0 bases at J, with 8 bases between the two ends. Germline-derived CDR1 and CDR2 are ENHRY and SYGVKD. This entry is derived from a study of identical twins. This same sample was also part of a study on yellow fever vaccine responses in identical twins.

The source of this sequence is a woman aged 18-29 years in good health. The sample taken for sequencing was PBMCs. V and J are TRBV10-3 and TRBJ1-5; D gene uncertain. CDR3 coding DNA: TGTGCCATCGGGGAATATAGCAATCAGCCCCAGCATTTT. Translating it yields CAIGEYSNQPQHF.